The following is a TCR beta chain sequence with its context. An end of the junction does not agree with germline; a read error may underlie this. The sample originates from a study of regulatory T cells in long-lasting Graves disease. The CDR3 is 18 residues long. Germline CDR1 and CDR2: SGHAT and FQNNGV. Library construction for TCR beta used iRepertoire HTBI primers and Arm-PCR of CDR3 regions. MiXCR was run by TCRdb on the multiplex PCR reads, yielding one entry per CDR3 protein. The data contain around 420,000 distinct CDR3 sequences, 15% of them singletons. Specified time point: newly diagnosed GD, antithyroid drugs for less than 3 months. Isolated PBMC RNA provided the starting material for the TCR library. These data also featured in a second study, about T cells in Graves' hyperthyroidism and ophthalmopathy.

Here the sequenced sample was peripheral blood mononuclear cells (PBMCs), taken at new diagnosis, from a patient treated with antithyroid drugs. This chain connects TRBV11-2 to TRBJ1-1, with D maybe TRBD1 (5 bases). The receptor was derived from a woman aged 40-49 years with Graves disease. CDR3 nucleotides: TGTGCCAGCAGCTTATTAGTTGGGGGAGGGCGGATCCGCGCTGAAGCGTTCTTT. Its translation is CASSLLVGGGRIRAEAFF.